Detailed here is one T cell receptor (beta chain). Antigen specificity is unknown. Doses given second, at about 4 or about 12 weeks, were pooled. The sample originates from a study of T cell responses to AZD1222 COVID-19 vaccine. CDR1 is SGHNT, CDR2 YENEEA, per germline. There are 17 residues in the CDR3. The junction had 9 bases not matched to a gene; V was cut back by 3 bases and J by 8 bases. General study findings and limits: Along spike, vaccine-associated CD4 TCRs were found throughout, with dominance at 160-218 and 743-854.

Profiling relied on immunoSEQ multiplex PCR, and the TCRdb table lists in-frame clones only, not all of them. This table has around 140,000 clones, more than 75% appearing once. The sequencing here drew on peripheral blood, taken 28 days after the second AZD1222 dose. The chain employs TRBV11-3 and TRBJ2-1; 14 bases align to TRBD2. This clonotype was sampled from an adult who received the AZD1222 COVID-19 vaccine. The DNA of the CDR3 is TGTGCCAGCAGCTTCTCTCGGACTAGCGGGAGGCGGGATGAGCAGTTCTTC. Translation gives CASSFSRTSGRRDEQFF.